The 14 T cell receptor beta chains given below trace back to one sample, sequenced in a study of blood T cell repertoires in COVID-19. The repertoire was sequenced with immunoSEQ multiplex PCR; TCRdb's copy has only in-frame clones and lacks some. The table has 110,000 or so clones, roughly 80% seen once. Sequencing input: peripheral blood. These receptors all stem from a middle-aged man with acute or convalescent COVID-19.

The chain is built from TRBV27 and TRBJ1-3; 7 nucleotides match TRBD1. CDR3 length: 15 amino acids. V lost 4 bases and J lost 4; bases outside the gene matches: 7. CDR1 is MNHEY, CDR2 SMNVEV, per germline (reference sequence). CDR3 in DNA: TGTGCCAGCAGTTCCGGACAGGATTACGGAAACACCATATATTTT. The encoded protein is CASSSGQDYGNTIYF.

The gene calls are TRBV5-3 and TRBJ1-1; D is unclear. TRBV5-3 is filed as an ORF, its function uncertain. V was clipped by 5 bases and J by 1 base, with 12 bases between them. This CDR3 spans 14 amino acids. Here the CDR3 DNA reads TGTGCCAGAAGACTCCCGGGTGAGAACACTGAAGCTTTCTTT. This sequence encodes CARRLPGENTEAFF.

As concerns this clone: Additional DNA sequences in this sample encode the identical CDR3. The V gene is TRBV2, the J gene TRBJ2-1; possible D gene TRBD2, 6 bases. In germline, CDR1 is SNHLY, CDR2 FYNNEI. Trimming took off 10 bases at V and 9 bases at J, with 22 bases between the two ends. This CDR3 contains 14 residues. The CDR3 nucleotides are TGTGCCACGCAACCGGGACTGGGAACTTCTGAGCAGTTCTTC. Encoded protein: CATQPGLGTSEQFF.

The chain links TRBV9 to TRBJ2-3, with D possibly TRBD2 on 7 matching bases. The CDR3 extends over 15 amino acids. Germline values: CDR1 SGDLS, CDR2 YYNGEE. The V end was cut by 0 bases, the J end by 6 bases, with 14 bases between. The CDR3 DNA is TGTGCCAGCAGCGTAGTACGCGGGGGCCTGGATACGCAGTATTTT. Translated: CASSVVRGGLDTQYF.

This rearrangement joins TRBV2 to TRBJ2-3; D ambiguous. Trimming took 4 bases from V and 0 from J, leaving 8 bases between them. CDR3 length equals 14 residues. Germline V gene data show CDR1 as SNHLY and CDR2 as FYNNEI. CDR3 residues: CASSVAVSTDTQYF. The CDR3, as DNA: TGTGCCAGCAGTGTGGCAGTAAGCACAGATACGCAGTATTTT.

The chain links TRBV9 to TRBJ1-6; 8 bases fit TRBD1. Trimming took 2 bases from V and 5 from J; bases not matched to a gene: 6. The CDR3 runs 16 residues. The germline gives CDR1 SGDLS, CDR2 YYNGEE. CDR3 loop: CASSVQGAPNNSPLHF. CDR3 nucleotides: TGTGCCAGCAGCGTGCAGGGGGCGCCCAATAATTCACCCCTCCACTTT.

The CDR3 spells CAWRGQGALNRLGTEAFF. CDR3 bases: TGTGCCTGGAGGGGACAGGGGGCCCTCAATAGGCTCGGCACTGAAGCTTTCTTT. V and J are TRBV30 and TRBJ1-1, with TRBD1 identical over 12 bases. CDR3 length: 18 residues. The V gene end was trimmed by 3 bases and the J gene end by 4 bases; junction bases not matched to a gene: 15. Germline V gene lookup returns CDR1 GTSNPN and CDR2 SVGIG (reference sequence). Full variable domain (missing parts from reference TRBV30 and TRBJ1-1): SQTIHQWPATLVQPVGSPLSLECTVEGTSNPNLYWYRQAAGRGLQLLFYSVGIGQISSEVPQNLSASRPQDRQFILSSKKLLLSDSGFYLCAWRGQGALNRLGTEAFFGQGTRLTVV.

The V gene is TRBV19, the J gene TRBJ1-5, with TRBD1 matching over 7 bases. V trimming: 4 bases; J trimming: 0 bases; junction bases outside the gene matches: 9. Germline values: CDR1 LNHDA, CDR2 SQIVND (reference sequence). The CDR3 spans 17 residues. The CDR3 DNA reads TGTGCCAGTAGTACAATTCCCGGGGACAGTAGCAATCAGCCCCAGCATTTT. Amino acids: CASSTIPGDSSNQPQHF.

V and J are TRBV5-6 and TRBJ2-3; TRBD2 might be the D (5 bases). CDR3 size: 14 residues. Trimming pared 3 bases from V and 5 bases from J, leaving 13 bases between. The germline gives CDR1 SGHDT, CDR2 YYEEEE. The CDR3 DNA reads TGTGCCAGCAGCTATCCTCCGGGGAGAGATACGCAGTATTTT. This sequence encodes CASSYPPGRDTQYF. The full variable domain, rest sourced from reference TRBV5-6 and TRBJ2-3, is DAGVTQSPTHLIKTRGQQVTLRCSPKSGHDTVSWYQQALGQGPQFIFQYYEEEERQRGNFPDRFSGHQFPNYSSELNVNALLLGDSALYLCASSYPPGRDTQYFGPGTRLTVL.

The CDR3 region has the DNA TGTGCCAGCAGCTTAAACACAGCCGGATCTGAAGCTTTCTTT. It specifies CASSLNTAGSEAFF. The genes are TRBV11-2 and TRBJ1-1; D not resolved. V lost 2 bases and J lost 6, with 13 bases in between. Per the germline V gene, CDR1 is SGHAT and CDR2 is FQNNGV. The CDR3 contains 14 residues.

CDR3 DNA sequence: TGTGCCAGCAGTTGGGGGCACCTAGGGGAAAAACTGTTTTTT. It yields the protein CASSWGHLGEKLFF. This chain links TRBV6-5 with TRBJ1-4; maybe TRBD1 (6 bases). This CDR3 contains 14 residues. Germline-derived CDR1 and CDR2 are MNHEY and SVGAGI. The V and J ends lost 4 bases and 8 bases respectively, with 14 bases between them.

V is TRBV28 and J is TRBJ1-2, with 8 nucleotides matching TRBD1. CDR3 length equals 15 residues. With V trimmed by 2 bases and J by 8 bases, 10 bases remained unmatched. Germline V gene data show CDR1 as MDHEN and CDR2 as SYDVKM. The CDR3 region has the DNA TGTGCCAGCAGTTTAATAGGACAGGGAATCAGAGGCTACACCTTC. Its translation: CASSLIGQGIRGYTF.

The CDR3: CAISDQGAHEQFF. For the CDR3, the DNA is TGTGCCATCAGTGATCAGGGGGCCCATGAGCAGTTCTTC. This sequence joins TRBV10-3 and TRBJ2-1, with 8 bases that match TRBD1. The V segment lost 3 bases and the J segment 8 bases; nucleotides outside the gene matches: 3. The CDR3 has 13 residues. The germline CDR1 and CDR2 sequences are ENHRY and SYGVKD.

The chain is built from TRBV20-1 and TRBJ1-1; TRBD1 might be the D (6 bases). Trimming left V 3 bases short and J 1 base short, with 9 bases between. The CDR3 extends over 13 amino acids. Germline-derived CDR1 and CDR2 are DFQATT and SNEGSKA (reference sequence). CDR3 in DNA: TGCAGTGCTAGTACAGGGCGGAACACTGAAGCTTTCTTT. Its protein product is CSASTGRNTEAFF.